The 23 T cell receptor beta chains reported below all come from one sample, sequenced in a study of early T cells in non-severe SARS-CoV-2 infection. TCRdb ran MiXCR on the 5' RACE reads and lists one entry per CDR3 protein. This table holds 30,000 or so distinct CDR3 sequences, less than 6.5% found once. The sequencing input was whole blood. Receptors originate from an adult who was a healthcare worker with PCR-confirmed SARS-CoV-2 infection or an uninfected control (not recorded which).

In its sample, this clonotype was seen many times. The CDR3 loop is CASSQFEGTGSGANVLTF. Written as DNA, the CDR3 is TGTGCCAGCAGCCAATTTGAAGGGACGGGGTCTGGGGCCAACGTCCTGACTTTC. V is TRBV7-8 and J is TRBJ2-6; possibly TRBD1 or TRBD2 for D (5 bases each). V was cut by 5 bases and J by 1 base, with 18 bases left in between. Per germline, CDR1 SGHVS and CDR2 FQNEAQ. This CDR3 is 18 amino acids long.

V usage is TRBV6-2 or TRBV6-3 and J usage is TRBJ2-4; the D is unclear. Trimming left V 2 bases short and J 7 bases short, with 18 bases between. Germline-derived CDR1 and CDR2 are MNHEY and SVGEGT. CDR3 length: 16 residues. CDR3 amino acids: CASSYGVQDNGNIQYF. The DNA for the CDR3 is TGTGCCAGCAGTTACGGGGTGCAAGATAATGGGAACATTCAGTACTTC.

This clonotype has ten or more counts. V gene TRBV5-6 combines with J gene TRBJ2-3; D possibly corresponds to TRBD1 (6 bases). Trimming left V 4 bases short and J 0 bases short, with 15 bases between. CDR1 is SGHDT and CDR2 is YYEEEE in the germline V gene. The CDR3 consists of 16 residues. The CDR3 nucleotides are TGTGCCAGCAGCGGCGGACAGAGAACTAGCACAGATACGCAGTATTTT. Its protein is CASSGGQRTSTDTQYF.

This clonotype has ten or more counts. The rearrangement uses TRBV12-3 or TRBV12-4 and TRBJ2-1; D possibly corresponds to TRBD2 (6 bases). V lost 6 bases and J lost 12, with 12 bases in between. The CDR3 is 11 residues long. The CDR3 DNA reads as TGTGCCAGCAGAGGGAGGAAGGGGCAGTTCTTC. The encoded protein is CASRGRKGQFF.

This clonotype was detected many times. The chain carries TRBV4-2 and TRBJ2-2; 7 nucleotides agree with TRBD1. The CDR3 covers 15 residues. The V gene's germline CDR1 is LGHNA and CDR2 YNFKEQ. V trimming: 4 bases; J trimming: 1 base; junction bases outside the gene matches: 3. DNA for the CDR3: TGTGCCAGCAGCCTGGGACAGCGGAACACCGGGGAGCTGTTTTTT. Encoded protein: CASSLGQRNTGELFF.

The rearrangement uses TRBV7-2 and TRBJ1-2, with D possibly TRBD1 on 5 matching bases. The V gene lost 1 base and the J gene lost 5 bases, with 11 bases spanning the gap. CDR1 is SGHTA and CDR2 is FQGNSA in the germline V gene. The CDR3 has 14 residues. CDR3 amino acids: CASSLGQSLYGYTF. The CDR3, as DNA: TGTGCCAGCAGCTTAGGACAGTCCCTATATGGCTACACCTTC.

This clonotype was recorded many times. The chain uses TRBV20-1 and TRBJ1-3; 7 bases are a match to TRBD1. This CDR3 is built from 15 residues. The V and J ends lost 6 bases and 0 bases, in that order; junction bases with no gene match: 8. Germline assignment: CDR1 DFQATT and CDR2 SNEGSKA (reference sequence). CDR3 in amino acids: CSALRQGFSGNTIYF. The CDR3 bases are TGCAGTGCCCTTAGACAGGGATTCTCTGGAAACACCATATATTTT.

This chain joins TRBV7-2 and TRBJ2-1; D might be TRBD1 (6 bases). V dropped 5 bases and J dropped 10 bases, with 15 bases sitting between them. Germline V gives CDR1 SGHTA, CDR2 FQGNSA. The CDR3 runs to 13 residues. CDR3 sequence: CASSPWDKHEQFF. CDR3 bases: TGTGCCAGCAGCCCGTGGGACAAACACGAGCAGTTCTTC.

CDR3 nucleotides: TGTGCCAGCAGCCTCCTCTCCTACGAGCAGTACTTC. Amino acid sequence: CASSLLSYEQYF. The rearrangement uses TRBV28 and TRBJ2-7; no clear D. Trimming took 6 bases from V and 0 from J, leaving 6 bases between them. The CDR3 is 12 residues long. CDR1 and CDR2 (germline): MDHEN, SYDVKM. Drawing the rest from reference TRBV28 and TRBJ2-7, the complete variable domain is DVKVTQSSRYLVKRTGEKVFLECVQDMDHENMFWYRQDPGLGLRLIYFSYDVKMKEKGDIPEGYSVSREKKERFSLILESASTNQTSMYLCASSLLSYEQYFGPGTRLTVT.

This clonotype has ten or more counts. The chain carries TRBV2 and TRBJ2-7; D is uncertain. The V end lost 4 bases, the J end lost 2 bases, and 12 bases lay between the germline ends. The CDR3 totals 14 residues. CDR1 is SNHLY, CDR2 FYNNEI, per germline. CDR3 in amino acids: CASSVQATPYEQYF. In nucleotides, the CDR3 is TGTGCCAGCAGTGTGCAGGCCACTCCCTACGAGCAGTACTTC.

This clonotype showed up just a few times. The chain recombines TRBV12-3 or TRBV12-4 with TRBJ2-7, with D perhaps TRBD2 (5 bases). V was trimmed by 3 bases and J by 5 bases, leaving 14 bases between them. The CDR3 covers 14 residues. The CDR3 sequence: CASSFWTGGHEQYF. CDR3 nucleotides: TGTGCCAGCAGTTTTTGGACCGGAGGTCACGAGCAGTACTTC.

This clonotype was detected ten times or more. This chain joins TRBV28 and TRBJ1-2; a possible D gene is TRBD1 (6 bases). V was trimmed by 5 bases and J by 8 bases, leaving 15 bases between them. Germline V CDR1 and CDR2: MDHEN, SYDVKM. The CDR3 is 13 amino acids. The CDR3 sequence is CASSPPRGPGYTF. CDR3 bases: TGTGCCAGCAGTCCCCCCCGGGGGCCCGGCTACACCTTC.

This clonotype showed up many times. This rearrangement joins TRBV7-8 to TRBJ2-3; no definite D call. The CDR3 sequence is 12 residues long. Trimming shortened V by 2 bases and J by 5 bases, and 5 bases separated the two germline ends. CDR1 is SGHVS, CDR2 FQNEAQ, per germline. The CDR3 spells CASSLMQDTQYF. The CDR3 bases are TGTGCCAGCAGCTTAATGCAAGATACGCAGTATTTT.

This clonotype was counted between two and nine times. The genes are TRBV20-1 and TRBJ2-1; a possible D gene is TRBD1 (6 bases). V gave up 2 bases and J gave up 5 bases, with 13 bases separating them. The CDR3 runs to 14 residues. Germline CDR1 and CDR2: DFQATT and SNEGSKA (reference sequence). CDR3 sequence reads: CSARRQGTDNEQFF. The DNA of the CDR3 is TGCAGTGCTAGAAGGCAGGGGACGGACAATGAGCAGTTCTTC.

This clonotype is labeled medium-sized. The chain has TRBV28 and TRBJ1-5, with 7 positions matching TRBD1. Germline assignment: CDR1 MDHEN and CDR2 SYDVKM. J lost 1 base, V lost 6 bases, and 6 bases had no gene match. The CDR3 runs 15 residues. CDR3 sequence reads: CASRPPGQSNQPQHF. Written as DNA, the CDR3 is TGTGCCAGCAGACCCCCGGGACAGAGCAATCAGCCCCAGCATTTT.

The chain links TRBV10-3 to TRBJ1-2; no clear D. V lost 4 bases and J 3 bases, leaving 15 bases between the germline ends. CDR1 is ENHRY, CDR2 SYGVKD, per germline. This CDR3 comprises 15 residues. This chain's CDR3 is CAISGVTKGDYGYTF. The CDR3 DNA reads TGTGCCATCAGTGGGGTAACAAAAGGAGACTATGGCTACACCTTC.

This clonotype was recorded at least ten times. The chain has TRBV20-1 and TRBJ2-5, with D perhaps TRBD2 (5 bases). V was clipped by 3 bases and J by 5 bases, with 13 bases between them. The CDR3 has 13 residues. Germline V gene data show CDR1 as DFQATT and CDR2 as SNEGSKA (reference sequence). The CDR3 DNA reads TGCAGTGCTAGTCCGGGGTTGGAGGAGACCCAGTACTTC. Translating it yields CSASPGLEETQYF.

This clonotype came up a few times. CDR3 bases: TGTGCCAGCAGCCAAGATGGGACTTCAAGGAAACTGATCAATGAGCAGTTCTTC. Its translation: CASSQDGTSRKLINEQFF. The gene calls are TRBV3-1 and TRBJ2-1, with D perhaps matching TRBD2 (6 bases). V lost 0 bases, J lost 6 bases, and 21 bases lay in between. This CDR3 spans 18 amino acids. CDR1 is LGHDT, CDR2 YNNKEL, per germline (reference sequence).

This clonotype occurred many times. The chain has TRBV11-2 and TRBJ2-1; 10 nucleotides line up with TRBD2. Germline V gene data show CDR1 as SGHAT and CDR2 as FQNNGV. This CDR3 has 17 amino acids. Trimming at V came to 0 bases and at J to 5 bases, leaving 7 bases not matched to a gene. Written as DNA, the CDR3 is TGTGCCAGCAGCTTAGATTGGTCTAGCGGGAGAGACAATGAGCAGTTCTTC. Protein product: CASSLDWSSGRDNEQFF.

This clonotype was seen repeatedly, ten times or more. The rearrangement uses TRBV11-2 and TRBJ1-1, with TRBD1 matching over 9 bases. This CDR3 has 15 residues. In germline, CDR1 is SGHAT, CDR2 FQNNGV. V gave up 1 base and J gave up 2 bases; unmatched junction bases: 2. CDR3: CASSLGGQGNTEAFF. The CDR3, as DNA: TGTGCCAGCAGCTTAGGGGGACAGGGTAACACTGAAGCTTTCTTT.

This clonotype was found a few times. V usage is TRBV20-1 and J usage is TRBJ2-7, with 12 bases lining up with TRBD2. CDR3 size: 14 residues. Losses at the gene ends were 6 bases for V and 3 bases for J; bases not matched to a gene: 6. Germline CDR1 is DFQATT and CDR2 is SNEGSKA (reference sequence). As DNA, the CDR3 is TGCAGTGCAAAGTCGACTAGCGGGGGCTACGAGCAGTACTTC. It translates to CSAKSTSGGYEQYF.

The J gene is TRBJ2-7, the V gene TRBV7-9; D is possibly TRBD1 (6 bases). Between the trimmed V and J ends, which lost 3 bases and 10 bases, there was a span of 19 bases. Looked up from germline, CDR1 is SEHNR and CDR2 is FQNEAQ (reference sequence). CDR3 size: 14 residues. For the CDR3, the DNA is TGTGCCAGCAGCTTGAACTCGGACAGATTTCTTCAGTACTTC. Protein sequence: CASSLNSDRFLQYF.

With respect to this clonotype: Possible read error: a much larger clone is one base away. This chain connects TRBV6-5 to TRBJ2-7, with D perhaps TRBD1 or TRBD2 (5 bases each). The J call may not be correct, given that the DNA end is closer to TRBJ2-1. This CDR3 has 15 amino acids. Germline CDR1 MNHEY, CDR2 SVGAGI. CDR3 DNA sequence: TGTGCCAGCAGTCTTTCCGGGACCCAAACGGGGGAGCAGTTCTTC. Its translation: CASSLSGTQTGEQFF.